This is a list of T cell receptor beta chains from one sample in a study of response to subunit inactivated influenza vaccine. TCRdb re-called the RT-PCR reads with MiXCR, one entry per CDR3 protein. This table holds roughly 160,000 distinct CDR3 sequences, about 11% found once. Source: non-naive T cells sorted from PBMCs, taken 35 to 45 days after vaccination. These receptors were collected from a man aged 45-65 years who received an inactivated influenza vaccine. The CDR3 runs from the conserved cysteine through the conserved F or W. D genes are given only for firm matches. Size is omitted from some rows. Given values are once, few, many or a class for expanded clones.

CDR3 length: 15; V gene: TRBV27; clone size: .; J gene: TRBJ2-5; D gene: .; CDR3 protein: CASSLSRAHQETQYF; CDR3 DNA: TGTGCCAGCAGTTTATCCCGAGCTCATCAGGAGACCCAGTACTTC
CDR3 length: 15; V gene: TRBV15; clone size: many; J gene: TRBJ2-7; D gene: .; CDR3 protein: CATSREPGTAYEQYF; CDR3 DNA: TGTGCCACCAGCAGAGAACCAGGGACTGCCTACGAGCAGTACTTC
CDR3 length: 16; V gene: TRBV9; clone size: .; J gene: TRBJ2-2; D gene: .; CDR3 protein: CASSVLSFGQPGELFF; CDR3 DNA: TGTGCCAGCAGCGTACTCTCTTTTGGACAACCCGGGGAGCTGTTTTTT
CDR3 length: 18; V gene: TRBV3-1; clone size: .; J gene: TRBJ2-7; D gene: TRBD2; CDR3 protein: CASSQAPLSGGSSYEQYF; CDR3 DNA: TGTGCCAGCAGCCAGGCTCCCCTTTCTGGCGGGAGCTCCTACGAGCAGTACTTC
CDR3 length: 14; V gene: TRBV5-6; clone size: many; J gene: TRBJ1-2; D gene: TRBD1; CDR3 protein: CASSSEGAAPGYTF; CDR3 DNA: TGTGCCAGCAGCTCGGAGGGGGCAGCTCCGGGCTACACCTTC
CDR3 length: 13; V gene: TRBV3-1; clone size: many; J gene: TRBJ2-7; D gene: .; CDR3 protein: CASSQSSVGEQYF; CDR3 DNA: TGTGCCAGCAGCCAATCAAGCGTTGGCGAGCAGTACTTC
CDR3 length: 14; V gene: TRBV6-2/TRBV6-3; clone size: few; J gene: TRBJ2-7; D gene: .; CDR3 protein: CASSYSSGFYEQYF; CDR3 DNA: TGTGCCAGCAGTTACTCGTCGGGGTTCTACGAGCAGTACTTC
CDR3 length: 18; V gene: TRBV4-3; clone size: many; J gene: TRBJ2-7; D gene: TRBD1; CDR3 protein: CASSQDLPGTGGSYEQYF; CDR3 DNA: TGCGCCAGCAGCCAAGACCTCCCGGGGACAGGGGGGTCCTACGAGCAGTACTTC
CDR3 length: 13; V gene: TRBV20-1; clone size: few; J gene: TRBJ1-3; D gene: .; CDR3 protein: CSASQDSGNTIYF; CDR3 DNA: TGCAGTGCTAGCCAGGACTCTGGAAACACCATATATTTT
CDR3 length: 17; V gene: TRBV5-1; clone size: few; J gene: TRBJ2-7; D gene: TRBD2; CDR3 protein: CASSLVPGLAGSYEQYF; CDR3 DNA: TGCGCCAGCAGCTTGGTCCCGGGACTAGCGGGCTCCTACGAGCAGTACTTC
CDR3 length: 15; V gene: TRBV2; clone size: .; J gene: TRBJ2-7; D gene: .; CDR3 protein: CASSESSGVVYEQYF; CDR3 DNA: TGTGCCAGCAGTGAATCATCGGGAGTGGTGTACGAGCAGTACTTC
CDR3 length: 15; V gene: TRBV6-1; clone size: few; J gene: TRBJ2-3; D gene: TRBD1; CDR3 protein: CASSQRQGGTDTQYF; CDR3 DNA: TGTGCCAGCAGCCAACGACAGGGGGGCACAGATACGCAGTATTTT
CDR3 length: 14; V gene: TRBV6-2/TRBV6-3; clone size: .; J gene: TRBJ1-6; D gene: .; CDR3 protein: CASSYVASNSPLHF; CDR3 DNA: TGTGCCAGCAGTTACGTGGCCTCAAATTCACCCCTCCACTTT
CDR3 length: 12; V gene: TRBV6-2/TRBV6-3; clone size: many; J gene: TRBJ2-5; D gene: .; CDR3 protein: CASSYSLETQYF; CDR3 DNA: TGTGCCAGCAGTTATTCCTTAGAGACCCAGTACTTC
CDR3 length: 15; V gene: TRBV3-1; clone size: few; J gene: TRBJ2-3; D gene: .; CDR3 protein: CASSPGRVHTDTQYF; CDR3 DNA: TGTGCCAGCAGTCCAGGCAGGGTTCACACAGATACGCAGTATTTT
CDR3 length: 12; V gene: TRBV4-3; clone size: few; J gene: TRBJ2-2; D gene: .; CDR3 protein: CASSGDSGELFF; CDR3 DNA: TGCGCCAGTTCGGGGGATTCGGGGGAGCTGTTTTTT